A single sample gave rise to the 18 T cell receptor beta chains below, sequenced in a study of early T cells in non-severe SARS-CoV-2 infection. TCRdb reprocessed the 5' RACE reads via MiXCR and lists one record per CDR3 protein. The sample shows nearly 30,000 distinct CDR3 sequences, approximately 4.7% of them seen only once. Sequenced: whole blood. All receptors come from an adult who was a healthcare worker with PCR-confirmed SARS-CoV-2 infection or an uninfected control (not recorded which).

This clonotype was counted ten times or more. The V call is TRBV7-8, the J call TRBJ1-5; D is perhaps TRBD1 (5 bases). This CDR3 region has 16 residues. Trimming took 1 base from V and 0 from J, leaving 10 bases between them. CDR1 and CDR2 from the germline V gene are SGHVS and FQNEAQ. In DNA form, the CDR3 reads TGTGCCAGCAGCTTAGGTCGGACATCTAGCAATCAGCCCCAGCATTTT. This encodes CASSLGRTSSNQPQHF.

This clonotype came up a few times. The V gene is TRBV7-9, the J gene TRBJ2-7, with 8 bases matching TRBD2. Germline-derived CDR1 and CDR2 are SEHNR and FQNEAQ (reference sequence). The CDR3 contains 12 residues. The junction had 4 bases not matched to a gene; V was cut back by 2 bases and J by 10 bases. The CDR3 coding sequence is TGTGCCAGCAGCTTAATTAGCGGGGTTCAGTACTTC. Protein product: CASSLISGVQYF.

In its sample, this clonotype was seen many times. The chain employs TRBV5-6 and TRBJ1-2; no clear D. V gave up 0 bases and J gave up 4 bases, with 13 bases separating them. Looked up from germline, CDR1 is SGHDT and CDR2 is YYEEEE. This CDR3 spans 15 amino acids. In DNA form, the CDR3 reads TGTGCCAGCAGCTTGGTTAACAGAAATATCTATGGCTACACCTTC. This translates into CASSLVNRNIYGYTF.

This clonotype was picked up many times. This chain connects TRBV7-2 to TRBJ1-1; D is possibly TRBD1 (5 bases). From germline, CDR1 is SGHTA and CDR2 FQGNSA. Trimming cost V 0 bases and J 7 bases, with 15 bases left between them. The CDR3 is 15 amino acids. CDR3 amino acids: CASSLAFKGADEAFF. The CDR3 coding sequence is TGTGCCAGCAGCTTAGCGTTTAAAGGGGCTGATGAAGCTTTCTTT.

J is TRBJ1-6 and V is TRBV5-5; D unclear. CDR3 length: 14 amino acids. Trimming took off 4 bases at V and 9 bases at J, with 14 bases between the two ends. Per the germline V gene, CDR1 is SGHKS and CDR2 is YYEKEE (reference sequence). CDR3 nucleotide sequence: TGTGCCAGCAGCCCGGGGAGGGTAGCTTCACCCCTCCACTTT. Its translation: CASSPGRVASPLHF.

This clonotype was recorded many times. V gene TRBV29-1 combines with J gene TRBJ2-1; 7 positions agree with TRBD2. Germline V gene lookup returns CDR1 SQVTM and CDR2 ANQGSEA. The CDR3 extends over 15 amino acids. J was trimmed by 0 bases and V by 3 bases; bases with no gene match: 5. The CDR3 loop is CSVDGSGGSYNEQFF. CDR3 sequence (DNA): TGCAGCGTTGACGGCTCGGGGGGCTCCTACAATGAGCAGTTCTTC.

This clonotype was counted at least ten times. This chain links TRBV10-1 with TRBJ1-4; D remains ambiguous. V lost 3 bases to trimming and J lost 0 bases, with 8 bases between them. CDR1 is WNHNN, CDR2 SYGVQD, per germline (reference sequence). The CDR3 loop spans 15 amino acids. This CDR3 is CASSESSATNEKLFF. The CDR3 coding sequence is TGCGCCAGCAGTGAATCCAGCGCAACTAATGAAAAACTGTTTTTT.

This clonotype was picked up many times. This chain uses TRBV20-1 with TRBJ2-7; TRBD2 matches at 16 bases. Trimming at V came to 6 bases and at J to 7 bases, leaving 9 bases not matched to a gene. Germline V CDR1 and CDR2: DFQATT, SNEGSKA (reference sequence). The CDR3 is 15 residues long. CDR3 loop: CSAPGTSGGAREQYF. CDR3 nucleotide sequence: TGCAGTGCACCCGGGACTAGCGGGGGGGCGAGGGAGCAGTACTTC.

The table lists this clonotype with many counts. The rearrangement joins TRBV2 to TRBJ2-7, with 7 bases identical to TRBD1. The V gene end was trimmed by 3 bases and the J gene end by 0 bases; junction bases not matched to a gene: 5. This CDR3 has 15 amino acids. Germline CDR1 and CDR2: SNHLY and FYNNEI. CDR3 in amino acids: CASSDKTGYSYEQYF. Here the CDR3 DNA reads TGTGCCAGCAGTGATAAGACAGGGTACTCCTACGAGCAGTACTTC.

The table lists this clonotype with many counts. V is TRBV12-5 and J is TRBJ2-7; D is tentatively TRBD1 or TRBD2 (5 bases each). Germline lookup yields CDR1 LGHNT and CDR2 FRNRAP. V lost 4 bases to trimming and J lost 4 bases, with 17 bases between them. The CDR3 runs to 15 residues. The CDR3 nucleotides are TGTGCTAGTGGTTCAAAGGGACCCGTCGGGTACGAGCAGTACTTC. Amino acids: CASGSKGPVGYEQYF.

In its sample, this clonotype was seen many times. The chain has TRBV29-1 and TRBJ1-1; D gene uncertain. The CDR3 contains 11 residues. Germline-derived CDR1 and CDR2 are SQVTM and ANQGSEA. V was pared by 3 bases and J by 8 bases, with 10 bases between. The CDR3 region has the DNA TGCAGCGTTGATGCGGCTGTGGAAGCTTTCTTT. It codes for CSVDAAVEAFF.

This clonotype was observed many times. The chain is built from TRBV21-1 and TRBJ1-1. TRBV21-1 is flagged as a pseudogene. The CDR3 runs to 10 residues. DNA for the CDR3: TGTGCCAGCCCCAATGGTGAAGCTTTCTTT. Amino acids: CASPNGEAFF.

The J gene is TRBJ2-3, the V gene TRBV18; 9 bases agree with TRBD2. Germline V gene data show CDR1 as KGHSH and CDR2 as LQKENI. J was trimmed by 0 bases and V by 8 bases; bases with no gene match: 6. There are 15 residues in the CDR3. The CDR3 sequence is CASESLAGSTDTQYF. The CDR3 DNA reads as TGTGCCAGCGAATCCCTAGCGGGGAGCACAGATACGCAGTATTTT.

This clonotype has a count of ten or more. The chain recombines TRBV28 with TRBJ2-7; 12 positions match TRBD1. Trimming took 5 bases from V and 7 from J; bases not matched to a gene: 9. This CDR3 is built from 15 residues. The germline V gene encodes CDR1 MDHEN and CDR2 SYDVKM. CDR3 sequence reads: CASSVPGQGAGEQYF. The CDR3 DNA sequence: TGTGCCAGCAGTGTACCGGGACAGGGGGCGGGTGAGCAGTACTTC.

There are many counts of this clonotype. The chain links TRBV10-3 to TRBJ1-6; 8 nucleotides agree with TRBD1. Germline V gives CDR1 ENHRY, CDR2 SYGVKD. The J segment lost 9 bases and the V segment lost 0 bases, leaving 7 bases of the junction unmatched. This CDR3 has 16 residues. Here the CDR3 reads CAISESGNRGSSPLHF. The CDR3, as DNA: TGTGCCATCAGTGAGTCGGGGAACAGGGGGAGTTCACCCCTCCACTTT.

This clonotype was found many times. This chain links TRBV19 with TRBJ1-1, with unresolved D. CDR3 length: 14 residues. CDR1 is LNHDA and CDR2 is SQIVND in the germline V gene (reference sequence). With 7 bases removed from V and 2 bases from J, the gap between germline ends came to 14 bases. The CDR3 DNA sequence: TGTGCCAGTACTACCACGCGAATAAACACTGAAGCTTTCTTT. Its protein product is CASTTTRINTEAFF.

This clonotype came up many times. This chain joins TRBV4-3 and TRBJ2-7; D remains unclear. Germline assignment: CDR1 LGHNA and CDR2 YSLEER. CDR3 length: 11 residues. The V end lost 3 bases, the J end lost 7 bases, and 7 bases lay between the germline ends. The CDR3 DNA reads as TGCGCCAGCAGCCACGGACCTGAGCAGTACTTC. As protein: CASSHGPEQYF.

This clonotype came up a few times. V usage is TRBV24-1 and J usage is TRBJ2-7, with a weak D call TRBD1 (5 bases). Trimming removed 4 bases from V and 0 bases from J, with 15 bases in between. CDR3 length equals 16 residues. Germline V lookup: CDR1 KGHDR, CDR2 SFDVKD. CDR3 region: CATSDRERGSSYEQYF. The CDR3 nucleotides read TGTGCCACCAGTGACAGGGAAAGGGGAAGCTCCTACGAGCAGTACTTC.